A single T cell receptor beta chain is shown here with its context. The sample belongs to a study of blood T cell repertoires in COVID-19. About the study: Acute and convalescent COVID-19 samples came from the United States, Italy and Spain.

Under the authors' procedure: Reference gene primers were amplified, and this amplification served to estimate nucleated cell counts. Repertoires were generated with immunoSEQ multiplex PCR, while TCRdb's copy carries only in-frame clones and drops some. That table furnishes V, J and clone size, whereas the DNA furnished D and trimming. The sample lists some 240,000 clones, approximately 82% occurring once. Germline CDR1 SGHVS, CDR2 FQNEAQ. This CDR3 contains 18 residues. With 5 bases clipped from V and 4 bases from J, the junction kept 15 bases outside the gene matches. V and J are TRBV7-8 and TRBJ2-2, with TRBD1 identical over 8 bases. This TCR came from a woman in her 40s who had recovered from COVID-19. Sequenced sample: peripheral blood. This CDR3 is CASSPRRGQGGSTGELFF. The CDR3 nucleotides read TGTGCCAGCAGCCCACGAAGAGGACAGGGTGGGTCCACCGGGGAGCTGTTTTTT.